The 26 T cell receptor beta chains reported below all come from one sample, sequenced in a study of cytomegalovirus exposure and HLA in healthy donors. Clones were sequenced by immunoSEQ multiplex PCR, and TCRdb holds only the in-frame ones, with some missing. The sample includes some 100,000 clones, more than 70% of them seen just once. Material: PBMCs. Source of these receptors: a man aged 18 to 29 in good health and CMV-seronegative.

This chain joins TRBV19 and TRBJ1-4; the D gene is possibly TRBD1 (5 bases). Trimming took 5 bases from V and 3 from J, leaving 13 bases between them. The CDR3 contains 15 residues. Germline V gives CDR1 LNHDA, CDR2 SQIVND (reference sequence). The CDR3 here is CASSSQGFPNEKLFF. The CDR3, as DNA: TGTGCCAGTAGTTCCCAGGGCTTCCCTAATGAAAAACTGTTTTTT.

Written as DNA, the CDR3 is TGTGCCAGCAGCCAGGCCAGGGTTCCCTACGAGCAGTACTTC. This translates into CASSQARVPYEQYF. This rearrangement joins TRBV14 to TRBJ2-7; possibly TRBD1 for D (5 bases). The CDR3 is 14 residues long. V lost 3 bases to trimming and J lost 2 bases, with 11 bases between them. Per germline, CDR1 SGHDN and CDR2 FVKESK.

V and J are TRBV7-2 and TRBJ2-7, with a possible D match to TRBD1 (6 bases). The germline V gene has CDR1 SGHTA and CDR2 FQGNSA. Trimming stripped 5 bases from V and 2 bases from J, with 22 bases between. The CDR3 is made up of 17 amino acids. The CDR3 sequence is CASSRIRTVNITYEQYF. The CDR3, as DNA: TGTGCCAGCAGCCGTATTCGGACAGTGAACATAACCTACGAGCAGTACTTC.

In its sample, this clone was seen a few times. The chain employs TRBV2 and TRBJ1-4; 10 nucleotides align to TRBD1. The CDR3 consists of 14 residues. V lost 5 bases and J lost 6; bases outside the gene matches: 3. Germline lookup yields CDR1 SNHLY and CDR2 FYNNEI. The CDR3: CASSRDRGYEKLFF. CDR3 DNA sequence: TGTGCCAGCAGTCGGGACAGGGGATATGAAAAACTGTTTTTT.

The CDR3 reads CASRRVPGLGAETQYF. In nucleotides, the CDR3 is TGTGCCAGTAGACGAGTTCCGGGACTAGGGGCAGAGACCCAGTACTTC. The chain couples TRBV19 to TRBJ2-5; the match to TRBD2 covers 8 bases. Trimming at V came to 6 bases and at J to 4 bases, leaving 13 bases not matched to a gene. The CDR3 runs 16 residues. Germline values: CDR1 LNHDA, CDR2 SQIVND (reference sequence). Drawing the rest from reference TRBV19 and TRBJ2-5, the complete variable domain is DGGITQSPKYLFRKEGQNVTLSCEQNLNHDAMYWYRQDPGQGLRLIYYSQIVNDFQKGDIAEGYSVSREKKESFPLTVTSAQKNPTAFYLCASRRVPGLGAETQYFGPGTRLLVL.

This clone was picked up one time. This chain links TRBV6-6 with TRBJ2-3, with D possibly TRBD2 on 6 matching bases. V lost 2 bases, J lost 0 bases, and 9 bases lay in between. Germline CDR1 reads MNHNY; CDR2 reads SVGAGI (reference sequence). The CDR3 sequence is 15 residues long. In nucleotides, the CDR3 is TGTGCCAGCAGTTACACTGGGAGGAGCACAGATACGCAGTATTTT. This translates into CASSYTGRSTDTQYF.

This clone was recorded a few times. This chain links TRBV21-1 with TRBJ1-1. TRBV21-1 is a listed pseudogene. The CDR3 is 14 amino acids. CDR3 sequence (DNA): TGTGCCAGCAGCAATTTCGGTGGGAGCACTGAAGCTTTCTTT. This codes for CASSNFGGSTEAFF.

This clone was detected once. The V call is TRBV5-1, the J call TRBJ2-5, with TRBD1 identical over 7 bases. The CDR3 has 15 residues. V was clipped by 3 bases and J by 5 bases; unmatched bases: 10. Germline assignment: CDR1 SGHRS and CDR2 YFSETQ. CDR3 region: CASSWRQGDGETQYF. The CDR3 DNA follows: TGCGCCAGCAGCTGGCGTCAGGGGGATGGGGAGACCCAGTACTTC.

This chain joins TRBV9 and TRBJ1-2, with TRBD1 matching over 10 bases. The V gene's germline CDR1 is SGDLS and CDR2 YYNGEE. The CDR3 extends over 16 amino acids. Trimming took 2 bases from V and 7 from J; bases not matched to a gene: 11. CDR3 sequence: CASSVSGTGEFSGYTF. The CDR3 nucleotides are TGTGCCAGCAGCGTTTCCGGGACAGGGGAATTCTCTGGCTACACCTTC.

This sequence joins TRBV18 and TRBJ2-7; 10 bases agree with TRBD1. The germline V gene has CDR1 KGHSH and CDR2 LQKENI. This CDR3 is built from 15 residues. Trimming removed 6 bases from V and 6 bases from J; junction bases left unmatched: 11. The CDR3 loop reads CASSPRQGAISEQYF. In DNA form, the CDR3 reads TGTGCCAGCTCGCCGCGACAGGGGGCTATCTCCGAGCAGTACTTC.

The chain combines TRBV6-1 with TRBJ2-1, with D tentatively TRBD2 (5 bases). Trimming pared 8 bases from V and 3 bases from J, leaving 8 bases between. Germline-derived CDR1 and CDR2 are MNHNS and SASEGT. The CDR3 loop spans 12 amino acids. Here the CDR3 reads CASLAVYNEQFF. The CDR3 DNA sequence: TGTGCCAGCCTAGCAGTCTACAATGAGCAGTTCTTC.

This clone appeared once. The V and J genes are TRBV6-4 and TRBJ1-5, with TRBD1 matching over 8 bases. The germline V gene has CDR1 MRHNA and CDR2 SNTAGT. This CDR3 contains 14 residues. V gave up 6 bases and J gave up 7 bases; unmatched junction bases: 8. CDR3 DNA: TGTGCCAGCAGCGTGACAGGGGAAAGCCAGCCCCAGCATTTT. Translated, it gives CASSVTGESQPQHF.

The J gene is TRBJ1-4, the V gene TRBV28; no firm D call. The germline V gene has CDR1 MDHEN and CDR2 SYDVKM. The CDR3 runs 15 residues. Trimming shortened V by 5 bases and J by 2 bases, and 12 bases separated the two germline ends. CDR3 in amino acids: CASSLSGYTNEKLFF. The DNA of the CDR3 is TGTGCCAGCAGTCTCTCGGGGTACACTAATGAAAAACTGTTTTTT.

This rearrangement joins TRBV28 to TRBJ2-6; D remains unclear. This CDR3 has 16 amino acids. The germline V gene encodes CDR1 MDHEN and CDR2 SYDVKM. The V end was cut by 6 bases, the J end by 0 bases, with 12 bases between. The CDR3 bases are TGTGCCAGCAGGGTGCCCGTTAGCTCTGGGGCCAACGTCCTGACTTTC. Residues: CASRVPVSSGANVLTF.

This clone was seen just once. The CDR3 nucleotides are TGTGCCAGCAGGACAAGTACCTACGAGCAGTACTTC. Translation: CASRTSTYEQYF. The chain is built from TRBV6-5 and TRBJ2-7; D is uncertain. CDR1 is MNHEY and CDR2 is SVGAGI in the germline V gene. Deletions cut 6 bases from V and 2 bases from J, with 8 bases between. CDR3 length: 12 amino acids.

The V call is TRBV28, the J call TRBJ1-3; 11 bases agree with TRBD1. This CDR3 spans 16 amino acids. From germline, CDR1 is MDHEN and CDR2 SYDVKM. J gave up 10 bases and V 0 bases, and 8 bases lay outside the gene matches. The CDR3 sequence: CASSLWGDRGLTTIYF. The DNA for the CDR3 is TGTGCCAGCAGTTTATGGGGGGACAGGGGGTTAACAACCATATATTTT.

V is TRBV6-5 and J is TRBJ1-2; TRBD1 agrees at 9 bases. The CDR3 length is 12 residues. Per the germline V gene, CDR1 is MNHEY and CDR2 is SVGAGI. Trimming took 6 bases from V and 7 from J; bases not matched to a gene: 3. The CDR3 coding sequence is TGTGCCAGCAGCGGGACAGGGTTTGGCTACACCTTC. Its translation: CASSGTGFGYTF.

The CDR3 coding sequence is TGTGCCAGCAATCGCAGGGGGAACACTGAAGCTTTCTTT. Its translation: CASNRRGNTEAFF. The chain has TRBV6-5 and TRBJ1-1, with D possibly being TRBD1 (6 bases). Germline lookup yields CDR1 MNHEY and CDR2 SVGAGI. Trimming cost V 7 bases and J 1 base, with 10 bases left between them. CDR3 length equals 13 residues.

CDR3 nucleotides: TGCGCCAGCAGTGAGAATCAGGGGGAGAACACTGAAGCTTTCTTT. Translated: CASSENQGENTEAFF. The gene calls are TRBV10-1 and TRBJ1-1; 7 nucleotides match TRBD1. Germline values: CDR1 WNHNN, CDR2 SYGVQD (reference sequence). V was clipped by 2 bases and J by 1 base; unmatched bases: 4. This CDR3 is built from 15 residues.

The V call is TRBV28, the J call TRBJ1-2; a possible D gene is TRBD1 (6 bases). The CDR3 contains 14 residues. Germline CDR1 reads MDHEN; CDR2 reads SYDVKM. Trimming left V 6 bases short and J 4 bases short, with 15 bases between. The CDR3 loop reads CASSKAQGSYGYTF. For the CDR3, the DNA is TGTGCCAGCAGCAAAGCCCAGGGGAGCTATGGCTACACCTTC.

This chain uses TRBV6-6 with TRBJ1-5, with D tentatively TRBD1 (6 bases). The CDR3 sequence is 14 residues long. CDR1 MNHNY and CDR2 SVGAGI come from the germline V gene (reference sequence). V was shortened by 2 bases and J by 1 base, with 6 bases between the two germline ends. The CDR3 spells CASSYGQSNQPQHF. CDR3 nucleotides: TGTGCCAGCAGTTACGGACAGAGCAATCAGCCCCAGCATTTT.

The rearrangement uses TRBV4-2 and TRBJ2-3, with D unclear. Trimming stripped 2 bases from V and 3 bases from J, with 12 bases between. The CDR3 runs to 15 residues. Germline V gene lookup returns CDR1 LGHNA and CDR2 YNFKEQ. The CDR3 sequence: CASSQTREYTDTQYF. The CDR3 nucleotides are TGTGCCAGCAGCCAAACCCGAGAGTATACAGATACGCAGTATTTT.

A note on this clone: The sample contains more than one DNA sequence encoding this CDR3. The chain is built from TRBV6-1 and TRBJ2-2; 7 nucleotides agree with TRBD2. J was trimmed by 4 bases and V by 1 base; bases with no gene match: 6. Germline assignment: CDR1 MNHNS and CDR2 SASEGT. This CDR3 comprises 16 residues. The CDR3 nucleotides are TGTGCCAGCAGTGAAGTGGCAGGGAGGGGCACCGGGGAGCTGTTTTTT. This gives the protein CASSEVAGRGTGELFF.

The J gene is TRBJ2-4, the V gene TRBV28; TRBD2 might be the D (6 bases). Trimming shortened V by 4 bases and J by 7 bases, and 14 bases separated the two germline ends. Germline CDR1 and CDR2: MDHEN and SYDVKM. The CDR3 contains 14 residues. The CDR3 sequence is CASSSGTGANIQYF. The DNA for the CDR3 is TGTGCCAGCAGTTCAGGGACTGGCGCCAACATTCAGTACTTC.

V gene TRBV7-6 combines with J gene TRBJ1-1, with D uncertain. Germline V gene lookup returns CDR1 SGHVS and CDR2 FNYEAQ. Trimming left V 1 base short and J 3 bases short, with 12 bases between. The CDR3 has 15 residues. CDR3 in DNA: TGTGCCAGCAGCTTAGAACCAGGTAGAGACACTGAAGCTTTCTTT. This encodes CASSLEPGRDTEAFF.

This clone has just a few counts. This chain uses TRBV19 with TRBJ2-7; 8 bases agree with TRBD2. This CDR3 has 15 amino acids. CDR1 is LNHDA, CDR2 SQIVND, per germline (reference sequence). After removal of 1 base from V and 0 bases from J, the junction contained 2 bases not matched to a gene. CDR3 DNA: TGTGCCAGTAGTATAGGAAGCGGGAGCTCCTACGAGCAGTACTTC. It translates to CASSIGSGSSYEQYF.